This T cell receptor beta chain was sequenced during a study of CD8 T cells in Susac syndrome. RNA in amounts of about 0.5 to 1 ug was reverse transcribed with random hexamers. It was immunoSEQ multiplex PCR that amplified TCR beta CDR3 across 54 Vbeta and 13 Jbeta. Each CDR3 protein gets one entry after TCRdb re-called the immunoSEQ multiplex PCR reads with MiXCR. The sample consists of over 80,000 distinct CDR3 sequences, roughly 93% of them appearing once. Germline loops: CDR1 SGHTA, CDR2 FQGTGA. The CDR3 runs 19 residues. V was pared by 0 bases and J by 2 bases, with 8 bases of the junction left unmatched. High-throughput TCR beta sequencing covered peripheral CD8+ and CD4+ T cells.

The sample was CD8+ T cells from PBMCs. The chain uses TRBV7-3 and TRBJ2-2; TRBD2 matches 11 bases. The sequence was obtained from a human donor in good health. The CDR3 sequence: CASSLTQTSGETNTGELFF. The CDR3 region has the DNA TGTGCCAGCAGCTTAACCCAGACTAGCGGGGAAACTAACACCGGGGAGCTGTTTTTT.